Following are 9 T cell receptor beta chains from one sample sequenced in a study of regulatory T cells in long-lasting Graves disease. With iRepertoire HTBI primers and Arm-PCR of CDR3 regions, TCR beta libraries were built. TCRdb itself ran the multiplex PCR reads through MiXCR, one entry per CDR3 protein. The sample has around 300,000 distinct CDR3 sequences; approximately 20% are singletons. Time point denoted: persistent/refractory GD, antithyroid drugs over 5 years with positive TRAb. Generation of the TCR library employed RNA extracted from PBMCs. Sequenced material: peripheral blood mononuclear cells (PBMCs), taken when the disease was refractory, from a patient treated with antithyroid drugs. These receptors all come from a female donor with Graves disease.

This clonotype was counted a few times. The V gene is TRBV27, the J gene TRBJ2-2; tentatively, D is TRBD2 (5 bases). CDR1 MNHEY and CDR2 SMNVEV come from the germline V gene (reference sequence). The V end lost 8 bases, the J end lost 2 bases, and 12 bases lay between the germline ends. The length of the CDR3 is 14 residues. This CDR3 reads CASRPSGNTGELFF. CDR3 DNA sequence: TGTGCCAGCCGACCCTCGGGAAACACCGGGGAGCTGTTTTTT.

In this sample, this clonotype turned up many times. The CDR3 reads CASSALGGGSYQETQYF. As DNA, the CDR3 is TGTGCCAGCAGCGCCCTCGGTGGCGGGAGCTACCAAGAGACCCAGTACTTC. The chain has TRBV7-8 and TRBJ2-5; the match to TRBD2 covers 7 bases. CDR1 and CDR2 (germline): SGHVS, FQNEAQ. The CDR3 consists of 17 residues. The V gene end was trimmed by 5 bases and the J gene end by 0 bases; junction bases not matched to a gene: 12. The whole variable domain, filled in from reference TRBV7-8 and TRBJ2-5, reads GAGVSQSPRYKVAKRGQDVALRCDPISGHVSLFWYQQALGQGPEFLTYFQNEAQLDKSGLPSDRFFAERPEGSVSTLKIQRTQQEDSAVYLCASSALGGGSYQETQYFGPGTRLLVL.

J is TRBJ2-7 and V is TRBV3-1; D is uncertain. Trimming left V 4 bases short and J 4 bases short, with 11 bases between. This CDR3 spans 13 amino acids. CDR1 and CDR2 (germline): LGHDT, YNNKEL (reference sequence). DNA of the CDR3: TGTGCCAGCAGCCCCCAAAACCGGTACGAGCAGTACTTC. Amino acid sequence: CASSPQNRYEQYF.

The CDR3 sequence: CASSRSDNSPLHF. DNA for the CDR3: TGCGCCAGCAGTCGTTCGGATAATTCACCCCTCCACTTT. The rearrangement uses TRBV5-1 and TRBJ1-6; no clear D gene. V dropped 5 bases and J dropped 5 bases, with 8 bases sitting between them. There are 13 residues in the CDR3. Germline CDR1 SGHRS, CDR2 YFSETQ.

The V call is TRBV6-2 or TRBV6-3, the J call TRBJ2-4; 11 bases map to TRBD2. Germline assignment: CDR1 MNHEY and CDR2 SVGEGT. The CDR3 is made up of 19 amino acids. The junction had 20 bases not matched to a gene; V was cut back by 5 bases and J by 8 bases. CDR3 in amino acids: CASSERLAGCEPKTDIQYF. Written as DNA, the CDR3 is TGTGCCAGCAGTGAAAGACTAGCGGGATGCGAGCCTAAAACGGACATTCAGTACTTC.

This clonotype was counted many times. CDR3 in DNA: TGTGCCAGCAGTTACATCCAGCAAGAGACCCAGTACTTC. Protein sequence: CASSYIQQETQYF. The rearrangement joins TRBV6-5 to TRBJ2-5; D is uncertain. Trimming removed 2 bases at V and 2 bases at J, with 6 bases between. Germline lookup yields CDR1 MNHEY and CDR2 SVGAGI. CDR3 size: 13 residues.

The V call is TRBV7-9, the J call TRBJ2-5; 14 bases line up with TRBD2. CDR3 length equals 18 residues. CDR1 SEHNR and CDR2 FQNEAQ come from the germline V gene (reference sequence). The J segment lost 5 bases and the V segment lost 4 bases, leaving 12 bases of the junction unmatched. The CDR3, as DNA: TGTGCCAGCAGCTCGACCGGGACTAGCGGGAGACGGTGGGAGACCCAGTACTTC. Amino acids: CASSSTGTSGRRWETQYF.

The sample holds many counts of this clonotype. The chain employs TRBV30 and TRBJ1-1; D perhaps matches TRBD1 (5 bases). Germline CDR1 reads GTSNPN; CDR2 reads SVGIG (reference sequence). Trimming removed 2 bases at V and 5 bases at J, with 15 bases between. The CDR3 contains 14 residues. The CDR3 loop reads CAWSSPGLVTEAFF. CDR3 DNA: TGTGCCTGGAGTTCTCCAGGGTTGGTGACTGAAGCTTTCTTT.

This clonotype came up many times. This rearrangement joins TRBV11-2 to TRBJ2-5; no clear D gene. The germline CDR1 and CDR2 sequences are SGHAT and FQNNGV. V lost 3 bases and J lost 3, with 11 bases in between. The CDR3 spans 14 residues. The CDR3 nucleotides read TGTGCCAGCAGCTTGGGTGGGCCCGAAGAGACCCAGTACTTC. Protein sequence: CASSLGGPEETQYF.